A selection of T cell receptor beta chains follows, all from one sample in a study of blood T cell repertoires in COVID-19. Repertoires were generated with immunoSEQ multiplex PCR, while TCRdb's copy carries only in-frame clones and drops some. Of about 120,000 clones listed, over 70% are singletons. Sequenced material: peripheral blood. These receptors were collected from a woman aged 50 to 60 with acute or convalescent COVID-19. Both conserved end residues are part of each CDR3. The order of the fields is D gene, clone size, J gene, V gene, CDR3 protein, CDR3 DNA. D genes are given only for firm matches. Rows may omit the clone size; those that give it use once, few, many or a size class.

d_call: TRBD1
clone_size: NA
j_call: TRBJ2-5
v_call: TRBV13
cdr3_aa: CASSFNMGQTETQYF
cdr3_nt: TGTGCCAGCAGCTTTAATATGGGACAGACAGAGACCCAGTACTTC

d_call: NA
clone_size: NA
j_call: TRBJ1-2
v_call: TRBV28
cdr3_aa: CASSLNTPWGGAIYGYTF
cdr3_nt: TGTGCCAGCAGTTTGAACACCCCCTGGGGAGGAGCAATCTATGGCTACACCTTC

d_call: TRBD1
clone_size: once
j_call: TRBJ1-2
v_call: TRBV28
cdr3_aa: CASSRQGTNYGYTF
cdr3_nt: TGTGCCAGCAGCCGACAGGGGACTAACTATGGCTACACCTTC

d_call: NA
clone_size: NA
j_call: TRBJ1-1
v_call: TRBV7-6
cdr3_aa: CASSLAGRSDEAFF
cdr3_nt: TGTGCCAGCAGCTTAGCCGGGAGATCAGATGAAGCTTTCTTT

d_call: NA
clone_size: NA
j_call: TRBJ1-1
v_call: TRBV10-1
cdr3_aa: CASSDSGKGTEAFF
cdr3_nt: TGCGCCAGCAGTGACTCAGGCAAAGGCACTGAAGCTTTCTTT

d_call: TRBD2
clone_size: NA
j_call: TRBJ2-1
v_call: TRBV29-1
cdr3_aa: CSAQRDYNEQFF
cdr3_nt: TGCAGCGCCCAGCGGGACTACAATGAGCAGTTCTTC

d_call: NA
clone_size: NA
j_call: TRBJ1-1
v_call: TRBV27
cdr3_aa: CASRRAGASTEAFF
cdr3_nt: TGTGCCAGCAGACGGGCGGGGGCGAGTACTGAAGCTTTCTTT

d_call: NA
clone_size: few
j_call: TRBJ2-3
v_call: TRBV27
cdr3_aa: CASSSLRQGSSGYSTDTQYF
cdr3_nt: TGTGCCAGCAGTAGCCTCAGACAGGGGAGTAGCGGGTATAGCACAGATACGCAGTATTTT

d_call: TRBD1
clone_size: few
j_call: TRBJ1-5
v_call: TRBV2
cdr3_aa: CASSYQGDQPQHF
cdr3_nt: TGTGCCAGCAGTTATCAGGGGGATCAGCCCCAGCATTTT

d_call: NA
clone_size: NA
j_call: TRBJ1-1
v_call: TRBV7-3
cdr3_aa: CASSLGGGTEAFF
cdr3_nt: TGTGCCAGCAGCTTGGGGGGTGGCACTGAAGCTTTCTTT

d_call: NA
clone_size: NA
j_call: TRBJ2-3
v_call: TRBV5-1
cdr3_aa: CASSLGVTSTQYF
cdr3_nt: TGCGCCAGCAGCTTGGGGGTTACTAGTACGCAGTATTTT

d_call: NA
clone_size: NA
j_call: TRBJ2-7
v_call: TRBV12-3/TRBV12-4
cdr3_aa: CASSPDYYEQYF
cdr3_nt: TGTGCCAGCAGTCCAGACTACTACGAGCAGTACTTC

d_call: NA
clone_size: NA
j_call: TRBJ1-6
v_call: TRBV4-2
cdr3_aa: CASSQDSQAQNSPLHF
cdr3_nt: TGTGCCAGCAGCCAAGATAGTCAGGCTCAGAATTCACCCCTCCACTTT

d_call: NA
clone_size: NA
j_call: TRBJ1-1
v_call: TRBV5-1
cdr3_aa: CASSLHLTDTEAFF
cdr3_nt: TGCGCCAGCAGCCTACACCTGACAGACACTGAAGCTTTCTTT

d_call: NA
clone_size: NA
j_call: TRBJ1-3
v_call: TRBV28
cdr3_aa: CASSAGDSGNTIYF
cdr3_nt: TGTGCCAGCAGCGCAGGGGACTCTGGAAACACCATATATTTT

d_call: NA
clone_size: NA
j_call: TRBJ2-1
v_call: TRBV11-2
cdr3_aa: CASSPRVGEQFF
cdr3_nt: TGTGCCAGCAGCCCGCGGGTGGGTGAGCAGTTCTTC

d_call: NA
clone_size: NA
j_call: TRBJ1-6
v_call: TRBV30
cdr3_aa: CAWSVLTGTLKPLHF
cdr3_nt: TGTGCCTGGAGCGTCTTGACGGGAACGCTGAAACCCCTCCACTTT

d_call: NA
clone_size: few
j_call: TRBJ1-1
v_call: TRBV27
cdr3_aa: CASSVQGPNTEAFF
cdr3_nt: TGTGCCAGCAGTGTCCAGGGCCCGAACACTGAAGCTTTCTTT

d_call: TRBD2
clone_size: NA
j_call: TRBJ2-3
v_call: TRBV29-1
cdr3_aa: CSVEEGTSNPIFTDTQYF
cdr3_nt: TGCAGCGTTGAAGAAGGGACTAGCAACCCGATATTCACAGATACGCAGTATTTT

d_call: TRBD1
clone_size: NA
j_call: TRBJ1-4
v_call: TRBV15
cdr3_aa: CATSPDGGTGHEKLFF
cdr3_nt: TGTGCCACCAGCCCAGATGGAGGGACAGGACATGAAAAACTGTTTTTT

d_call: TRBD2
clone_size: NA
j_call: TRBJ2-1
v_call: TRBV10-1
cdr3_aa: CASSPTWTSGLASSYNEQFF
cdr3_nt: TGCGCCAGCAGTCCTACGTGGACTAGCGGGCTCGCCAGCTCCTACAATGAGCAGTTCTTC

d_call: NA
clone_size: NA
j_call: TRBJ2-1
v_call: TRBV25-1
cdr3_aa: CASSEASRDEQFF
cdr3_nt: TGTGCCAGCAGTGAGGCCAGCCGGGATGAGCAGTTCTTC

d_call: NA
clone_size: NA
j_call: TRBJ2-3
v_call: TRBV18
cdr3_aa: CASSPPTRDTQYF
cdr3_nt: TGTGCCAGCTCACCTCCAACCCGGGATACGCAGTATTTT

d_call: NA
clone_size: NA
j_call: TRBJ1-5
v_call: TRBV11-2
cdr3_aa: CASSLLGVSPQHF
cdr3_nt: TGTGCCAGCAGCTTGTTAGGGGTTTCACCCCAGCATTTT

d_call: NA
clone_size: NA
j_call: TRBJ1-1
v_call: TRBV4-2
cdr3_aa: CASSQDLGGLDTEAFF
cdr3_nt: TGTGCCAGCAGCCAAGATCTCGGAGGTTTGGACACTGAAGCTTTCTTT

d_call: TRBD1
clone_size: NA
j_call: TRBJ2-4
v_call: TRBV28
cdr3_aa: CASSKRQGTNIQYF
cdr3_nt: TGTGCCAGCAGTAAGCGACAGGGTACGAACATTCAGTACTTC

d_call: NA
clone_size: few
j_call: TRBJ2-7
v_call: TRBV7-2
cdr3_aa: CASSLVTASREQYF
cdr3_nt: TGTGCCAGCAGCTTAGTGACGGCTAGTCGGGAGCAGTACTTC

d_call: NA
clone_size: NA
j_call: TRBJ2-3
v_call: TRBV2
cdr3_aa: CASNRLTGTDTQYF
cdr3_nt: TGTGCCAGTAATAGACTAACGGGCACAGATACGCAGTATTTT

d_call: TRBD1
clone_size: NA
j_call: TRBJ1-2
v_call: TRBV27
cdr3_aa: CASSLRGPDYGYTF
cdr3_nt: TGTGCCAGCAGTTTGAGGGGGCCGGACTATGGCTACACCTTC

d_call: TRBD1
clone_size: NA
j_call: TRBJ1-1
v_call: TRBV9
cdr3_aa: CASSFLDRGAEAFF
cdr3_nt: TGTGCCAGCAGCTTCCTTGACAGGGGGGCTGAAGCTTTCTTT

d_call: TRBD1
clone_size: NA
j_call: TRBJ1-1
v_call: TRBV19
cdr3_aa: CASSIPTGAMNTEAFF
cdr3_nt: TGTGCCAGTAGTATCCCGACAGGGGCAATGAACACTGAAGCTTTCTTT

d_call: TRBD1
clone_size: NA
j_call: TRBJ1-1
v_call: TRBV28
cdr3_aa: CASGQDGQGGLNTEAFF
cdr3_nt: TGTGCCAGCGGCCAAGATGGACAGGGAGGGCTGAACACTGAAGCTTTCTTT

d_call: NA
clone_size: NA
j_call: TRBJ1-4
v_call: TRBV5-1
cdr3_aa: CASSLGTANTGEKLFF
cdr3_nt: TGCGCCAGCAGCTTGGGGACAGCCAATACGGGGGAAAAACTGTTTTTT

d_call: NA
clone_size: once
j_call: TRBJ1-5
v_call: TRBV6-5
cdr3_aa: CASVARSSAPQHF
cdr3_nt: TGTGCCAGCGTAGCCCGGAGTTCTGCCCCCCAGCATTTT

d_call: TRBD2
clone_size: few
j_call: TRBJ2-5
v_call: TRBV3-1/TRBV3-2
cdr3_aa: CASSQRLAGGETQYF
cdr3_nt: TGTGCCAGCAGCCAAAGACTAGCGGGGGGAGAGACCCAGTACTTC

d_call: NA
clone_size: NA
j_call: TRBJ2-6
v_call: TRBV19
cdr3_aa: CASSIRRAGVGANVLTF
cdr3_nt: TGTGCCAGTAGTATTAGGAGGGCCGGGGTAGGGGCCAACGTCCTGACTTTC

d_call: NA
clone_size: NA
j_call: TRBJ2-3
v_call: TRBV20-1
cdr3_aa: CSASSDWRDTQYF
cdr3_nt: TGCAGTGCTAGTTCTGACTGGAGAGATACGCAGTATTTT

d_call: TRBD2
clone_size: NA
j_call: TRBJ2-7
v_call: TRBV6-5
cdr3_aa: CASRLASSYEQYF
cdr3_nt: TGTGCCAGCAGACTAGCGAGCTCCTACGAGCAGTACTTC

d_call: TRBD2
clone_size: few
j_call: TRBJ2-3
v_call: TRBV28
cdr3_aa: CASSFGGRTDTQYF
cdr3_nt: TGTGCCAGCAGTTTCGGGGGGAGAACAGATACGCAGTATTTT

d_call: TRBD2
clone_size: NA
j_call: TRBJ2-5
v_call: TRBV18
cdr3_aa: CASSDGGDETQYF
cdr3_nt: TGTGCCAGCTCCGACGGGGGGGATGAGACCCAGTACTTC

d_call: NA
clone_size: NA
j_call: TRBJ2-5
v_call: TRBV19
cdr3_aa: CASSADIGQETQYF
cdr3_nt: TGTGCCAGTAGCGCCGACATTGGACAAGAGACCCAGTACTTC

d_call: NA
clone_size: NA
j_call: TRBJ1-3
v_call: TRBV7-9
cdr3_aa: CASSPSDTIYF
cdr3_nt: TGTGCCAGCAGCCCGTCGGACACCATATATTTT